Each of the 31 T cell receptor beta chains below was sequenced from the same sample in a study of tumor-infiltrating lymphocytes in primary liver carcinoma. Total RNA (around 500 ng) served as template for TCR beta cDNA synthesis primed by a constant-region primer. Three nested multiplex PCR rounds, a slightly modified ARM-PCR method, built the TCR beta libraries. The first two PCR rounds used TRBV1-TRBV30 forward primers with a C-beta reverse primer, 9 to 10 cycles each. In TCRdb, the multiplex PCR reads were re-called with MiXCR into one record per CDR3 protein. The profile shows about 99,000 distinct CDR3 sequences, approximately 71% of them singletons. For each extraction, RNA and DNA were obtained together from approximately 20-30 mg of unsorted bulk tissue. Sequenced: liver tumor tissue from sampling region 5. Subset here: tumor region T5, tumor centre. All receptors derive from a woman aged 55-75 years with primary liver carcinoma and hepatitis B virus infection.

With regard to this clonotype: The CDR3 carries no conserved terminal phenylalanine or tryptophan, so it likely arises from a read error. The genes are TRBV14 and TRBJ2-7; 7 bases match TRBD2. V dropped 4 bases and J dropped 6; count of bases not matched to a gene: 6. The CDR3 is 13 amino acids. Germline CDR1 SGHDN, CDR2 FVKESK. CDR3 nucleotides: TGTGCCAGCAGCCCTAGAGTAGCGGGCGAGCAGTACCTT. It specifies CASSPRVAGEQYL.

In regard to this clonotype: With a much larger clone just one base away, this may be a read error. The chain employs TRBV12-3 or TRBV12-4 and TRBJ2-5; D is perhaps TRBD2 (6 bases). The CDR3 consists of 12 residues. The CDR3 protein is CTSSWGEETQYF. Here the CDR3 DNA reads TGTACCAGCAGTTGGGGGGAGGAGACCCAGTACTTC.

The chain couples TRBV7-9 to TRBJ2-3; D ambiguous. The tail of the sequence fits TRBJ1-5 better, so the J call may be wrong. CDR3 size: 15 residues. Germline V gene data show CDR1 as SEHNR and CDR2 as FQNEAQ (reference sequence). The CDR3 DNA reads as TGTGCCAGCAGCCTACGGAGCGGGAGTGCTGATACGCAGCATTTT. Amino acids: CASSLRSGSADTQHF.

Of note for this clonotype: An end of the junction differs from the germline gene, which may be a read error. The rearrangement joins TRBV11-2 to TRBJ2-3, with TRBD1 as a possible D gene (5 bases). The germline CDR1 and CDR2 sequences are SGHAT and FQNNGV. This CDR3 has 15 residues. CDR3: CANRPSATSTVTQYF. For the CDR3, the DNA is TGTGCCAACAGGCCCTCTGCGACAAGCACAGTTACGCAGTATTTT.

For this clonotype: One end of the junction is discordant with germline, which a read error may explain. This rearrangement joins TRBV12-3 or TRBV12-4 to TRBJ2-1, with 7 nucleotides matching TRBD2. This CDR3 is 17 amino acids long. The chain's CDR3 is CASCLLGGGWRSYEQFF. The CDR3 nucleotides read TGTGCCAGCTGTTTACTCGGGGGAGGGTGGCGTTCTTATGAGCAGTTCTTC.

Notes on this clonotype: At one end the junction does not follow the germline gene, possibly because of a read error. The chain combines TRBV11-2 with TRBJ2-7; D gene ambiguous. Germline V lookup: CDR1 SGHAT, CDR2 FQNNGV. The CDR3 totals 12 residues. The CDR3 sequence: CANSSVGYEQYF. The CDR3 bases are TGTGCCAACAGCTCCGTAGGTTACGAGCAGTACTTC.

This clonotype was seen a few times. At one end, the junction sequence differs from germline, possibly due to a read error. This rearrangement joins TRBV5-1 to TRBJ1-2; D is unclear. CDR3 size: 14 residues. The germline V gene encodes CDR1 SGHRS and CDR2 YFSETQ. The CDR3 coding sequence is TGCGTCAGCAGCTTGTTTTATGGCAGCTATGGCTACACCTTC. Its protein product is CVSSLFYGSYGYTF.

In its sample, this clonotype was seen many times. The chain is built from TRBV10-2 and TRBJ2-3, with TRBD1 matching over 8 bases. The CDR3 has 13 amino acids. V lost 4 bases to trimming and J lost 4 bases; unmatched junction nucleotides: 1. Per the germline V gene, CDR1 is WSHSY and CDR2 is SAAADI. The CDR3 reads CASSGDRSDTQYF. For the CDR3, the DNA is TGCGCCAGCAGTGGGGACAGGTCAGATACGCAGTATTTT.

Concerning this clonotype itself: A clone one base away is much larger, so this may be a read error. V is TRBV28 and J is TRBJ1-6, with unresolved D. Germline V gives CDR1 MDHEN, CDR2 SYDVKM. CDR3 length: 13 amino acids. CDR3: CASSYPENSHLHF. The DNA for the CDR3 is TGTGCCAGCAGTTACCCCGAAAATTCACACCTCCACTTT.

Turning to this clonotype: This may be a read error, as it is one base from a much larger clone. J is TRBJ2-5 and V is TRBV5-4; 11 nucleotides line up with TRBD2. Germline loops: CDR1 SGHNT, CDR2 YYREEE (reference sequence). V was pared by 6 bases and J by 5 bases, with 18 bases of the junction left unmatched. The CDR3 extends over 18 amino acids. This CDR3 is CASMAATSGVHKTETQYF. CDR3 bases: TGTGCCAGCATGGCCGCGACTAGCGGGGTCCATAAAACCGAGACCCAGTACTTC.

This chain joins TRBV29-1 and TRBJ2-1; TRBD1 agrees at 8 bases. V trimming: 7 bases; J trimming: 15 bases; junction bases outside the gene matches: 20. The CDR3 extends over 14 amino acids. Germline V gene lookup returns CDR1 SQVTM and CDR2 ANQGSEA. The CDR3 loop is CSGRTGRLYNDRFF. DNA of the CDR3: TGCAGCGGGAGGACAGGGCGACTCTACAATGATCGGTTCTTC.

Comment on this clonotype: Just one base apart from a much larger clone, this may be a read error. The rearrangement links TRBV28 to TRBJ2-1, with D possibly matching TRBD1 (6 bases). Between the trimmed V and J ends, which lost 6 bases and 6 bases, there was a span of 15 bases. The CDR3 is 14 residues long. Germline lookup yields CDR1 MDHEN and CDR2 SYDVKM. As DNA, the CDR3 is TGTGCCAGCAGCCACGGGACACCACTCAATGAGCAGTTCTTC. It encodes CASSHGTPLNEQFF.

Concerning this clonotype: This may arise from a read error, as a much more abundant clone is one base away. This chain links TRBV7-3 with TRBJ2-1; the match to TRBD2 covers 9 bases. V trimming: 5 bases; J trimming: 9 bases; junction bases outside the gene matches: 11. This CDR3 has 15 residues. Germline V gives CDR1 SGHTA, CDR2 FQGTGA. DNA for the CDR3: TGTGCCAGCAGCGCACGAGCGGGGGGTACGGTTGAGCAGTTCTTC. This gives the protein CASSARAGGTVEQFF.

This clonotype was seen a handful of times. A read error may be the cause here, since a much bigger clone is one base away. The chain joins TRBV12-3 or TRBV12-4 to TRBJ2-1; D is unresolved. The CDR3 has 12 residues. Here the CDR3 reads CASSRRPNEQSF. CDR3 DNA: TGTGCCAGCAGCCGGAGACCAAATGAGCAGTCCTTC.

Turning to this clonotype: An end of the junction differs from the germline gene, which may be a read error. The chain couples TRBV6-1 to TRBJ2-1; 8 bases are shared with TRBD2. The CDR3 length is 14 residues. CDR1 is MNHNS, CDR2 SASEGT, per germline. The CDR3 loop is CATKAGVSYNEQFF. The CDR3 DNA reads TGTGCCACAAAAGCGGGGGTCTCCTACAATGAGCAGTTCTTT.

As regards this clonotype: Mismatch with germline at one junction end may stem from a read error. The rearrangement joins TRBV5-5 to TRBJ2-4; TRBD2 agrees at 11 bases. This CDR3 comprises 17 residues. The germline gives CDR1 SGHKS, CDR2 YYEKEE (reference sequence). This CDR3 is CTSSSLAGAGAKNIQYF. The CDR3 coding sequence is TGTACCAGCAGTTCACTAGCGGGAGCCGGGGCCAAAAACATTCAGTACTTC.

With respect to this clonotype: An end of the junction does not agree with germline; a read error may underlie this. The V call is TRBV11-3, the J call TRBJ1-2; D not resolved. Germline CDR1 and CDR2: SGHNT and YENEEA. The CDR3 covers 15 residues. Written as DNA, the CDR3 is TGTGCCAGCAGCTTAGATCACGACACCGACTATGACTACACCTTC. This gives the protein CASSLDHDTDYDYTF.

The sample holds a few counts of this clonotype. The chain carries TRBV10-3 and TRBJ2-7; 11 positions agree with TRBD2. The ends lost 8 bases at V and 5 bases at J; junction bases unmatched: 17. CDR1 and CDR2 (germline): ENHRY, SYGVKD. The length of the CDR3 is 17 residues. The CDR3 DNA sequence: TGTGCCATCGGGGGTTGGCTAGCGGGAGGAGCGACCCACGAGCAGTACTTC. Residues: CAIGGWLAGGATHEQYF.

Comment on this clonotype: A single base separates this from a much larger clone, so it may be a read error. The V and J genes are TRBV7-8 and TRBJ2-5; 8 bases are shared with TRBD1. The CDR3 has 16 amino acids. Germline assignment: CDR1 SGHVS and CDR2 FQNEAQ. The CDR3 reads CACSLGGGRGLMTQYF. The CDR3 region has the DNA TGTGCCTGCAGCTTAGGAGGGGGCAGGGGGCTTATGACCCAGTACTTC.

Points on this clonotype: The CDR3 ends on some other residue instead of the conserved phenylalanine or tryptophan, so this is likely a read error. V is TRBV7-9 and J is TRBJ1-5; 7 positions agree with TRBD1. Germline values: CDR1 SEHNR, CDR2 FQNEAQ (reference sequence). J gave up 1 base and V 5 bases, and 5 bases lay outside the gene matches. The CDR3 contains 15 residues. The CDR3 bases are TGTGCCAGCAGCGCCGTGACAGGGAGCAATCAGCCCCAGCATTAT. It codes for CASSAVTGSNQPQHY.

Regarding this clonotype: This CDR3 is missing its conserved last phenylalanine or tryptophan, likely due to a read error. The chain carries TRBV28 and TRBJ2-3; D call uncertain. Germline V gives CDR1 MDHEN, CDR2 SYDVKM. CDR3 length: 16 residues. V was pared by 8 bases and J by 4 bases, with 22 bases between. The CDR3 sequence: CASPPPGPRSADTQYI. CDR3 DNA sequence: TGTGCCAGCCCTCCTCCAGGCCCTCGGAGCGCAGATACGCAGTATATT.

This rearrangement joins TRBV20-1 to TRBJ2-7; possibly TRBD2 for D (6 bases). The CDR3 is 12 amino acids. The germline V gene has CDR1 DFQATT and CDR2 SNEGSKA (reference sequence). The V end was cut by 8 bases, the J end by 4 bases, with 15 bases between. The CDR3, as DNA: TGCAGTCCAGACCTAGCGAAGTACGAGCAGTACTTC. Translation gives CSPDLAKYEQYF.

The chain has TRBV12-3 or TRBV12-4 and TRBJ2-7; D uncertain. V was shortened by 9 bases and J by 2 bases, with 20 bases between the two germline ends. The CDR3 contains 15 residues. The CDR3 bases are TGTGCCAGTAGCCCTTATGTAGGCATCGCCTACGAGCAGTACTTC. Amino acids: CASSPYVGIAYEQYF.

A remark on this clonotype: Its ends do not fully match the called genes, so a read error is possible. This chain uses TRBV11-1 with TRBJ2-7, with a weak D call TRBD1 (5 bases). Germline V gene lookup returns CDR1 SGHAT and CDR2 FQDESV (reference sequence). The CDR3 is made up of 15 amino acids. The CDR3 sequence: CDSSPRTAGLREQYF. In DNA form, the CDR3 reads TGTGACAGCAGCCCTCGGACGGCAGGGCTACGCGAGCAGTACTTC.

In this sample, this clonotype turned up once. At one end the junction does not follow the germline gene, possibly because of a read error. This chain connects TRBV12-3 or TRBV12-4 to TRBJ1-4; D uncertain. The CDR3 length is 16 residues. The CDR3 nucleotides read TGTGTCAGCAGTTTGGTACCACTACGGGCTTCTGAAAAACTGTTTTTT. It specifies CVSSLVPLRASEKLFF.

As concerns this clonotype: A read error may account for a junction end that differs from germline. The V and J genes are TRBV11-1 and TRBJ2-1, with D possibly matching TRBD1 (5 bases). Germline loops: CDR1 SGHAT, CDR2 FQDESV (reference sequence). The CDR3 loop spans 14 amino acids. CDR3 sequence (DNA): TGTGACAGCAGCTTAGTGGCAGGGTCCAATGAGCAGTTCTTT. Amino acids: CDSSLVAGSNEQFF.

Notes on this clonotype: The conserved phenylalanine or tryptophan normally closing the CDR3 is absent here, so this likely arose from a read error. The chain couples TRBV12-3 or TRBV12-4 to TRBJ1-5, with no clear D. V lost 5 bases and J 5 bases, leaving 16 bases between the germline ends. The CDR3 contains 15 residues. CDR3 region: CASSMNRGQDQPQHS. Here the CDR3 DNA reads TGTGCCAGCAGTATGAACAGAGGGCAAGATCAGCCCCAGCATTCT.

This clonotype was observed once. The CDR3 carries no conserved terminal phenylalanine or tryptophan, so it likely arises from a read error. It is unclear where the CDR3 begins or ends on the DNA, so no DNA is shown, and the CDR3 is as TCRdb lists it. This sequence joins TRBV6-6 and TRBJ2-7; the table names TRBD2, a call not compared with the DNA. Germline V gene lookup returns CDR1 MNHNY and CDR2 SVGAGI (reference sequence). The CDR3 length is 17 residues, termini included. CDR3 region: CASIASGPTWGHYEHYL.

This clonotype came up once. The gene calls are TRBV6-5 and TRBJ2-6; D tentatively fits TRBD1 or TRBD2 (6 bases each). CDR1 and CDR2 (germline): MNHEY, SVGAGI. V dropped 6 bases and J dropped 14 bases, with 23 bases sitting between them. This CDR3 has 15 residues. The CDR3 reads CASSSGETGAIILTF. CDR3 nucleotide sequence: TGTGCCAGCAGCAGCGGAGAGACGGGGGCCATCATCCTGACTTTC.

Concerning this clonotype itself: A much larger clone lies one base from this, so it may be a read error. This chain links TRBV10-1 with TRBJ1-2; D is undetermined. V lost 8 bases and J lost 0, with 10 bases in between. The germline CDR1 and CDR2 sequences are WNHNN and SYGVQD (reference sequence). There are 13 residues in the CDR3. The CDR3 bases are TGCGCCAGCTCTCCAGAAGCTAACTATGGCTACACCTTC. Translating gives CASSPEANYGYTF.

With respect to this clonotype: A much larger clonotype is one base distant, so this may be a read error. CDR3 nucleotides: TGTGCCAGCAGCTCCTGGGGACAGGGCGGCACCGGGGAGCTGTTTTTT. Translated, it gives CASSSWGQGGTGELFF. This chain uses TRBV5-8 with TRBJ2-2; 9 bases align to TRBD1. The germline V gene has CDR1 SGHTS and CDR2 YDEGEE. The CDR3 runs to 16 residues. Trimming cost V 3 bases and J 4 bases; bases outside gene matches: 7.